This T cell receptor beta chain was retrieved from a study of blood T cell repertoires in COVID-19. Study overall: Samples taken during acute and convalescent COVID-19 were collected in the United States, Italy and Spain. Sample material is recorded as cDNA or gDNA derived from T cells, B-cell-depleted T cells, or PBMCs.

Per the germline V gene, CDR1 is MNHEY and CDR2 is SVGEGT. V shed 4 bases and J 6 bases; nucleotides not matched to a gene: 11. This CDR3 contains 16 residues. In the original analysis: Counts of nucleated cells, estimated from reference gene primer amplification, were obtained. The table came from immunoSEQ multiplex PCR; TCRdb's copy has only in-frame clones and leaves some out. V, J and clone size derive from that table, while D and trimming were established from the DNA sequence. The sample shows fewer than 70,000 clones, approximately 80% of them seen only once. Seattle participants joined during active infection and were tracked over time.

The receptor comes from a man younger than 45 with COVID-19, enrolled during active disease. This chain uses TRBV6-2 or TRBV6-3 with TRBJ2-1; 8 nucleotides agree with TRBD2. Sequencing used peripheral blood. The DNA for the CDR3 is TGTGCCAGCAGTTCCCCCACGGGCGGGGGGCGCAATGAGCAGTTCTTC. Translating gives CASSSPTGGGRNEQFF.